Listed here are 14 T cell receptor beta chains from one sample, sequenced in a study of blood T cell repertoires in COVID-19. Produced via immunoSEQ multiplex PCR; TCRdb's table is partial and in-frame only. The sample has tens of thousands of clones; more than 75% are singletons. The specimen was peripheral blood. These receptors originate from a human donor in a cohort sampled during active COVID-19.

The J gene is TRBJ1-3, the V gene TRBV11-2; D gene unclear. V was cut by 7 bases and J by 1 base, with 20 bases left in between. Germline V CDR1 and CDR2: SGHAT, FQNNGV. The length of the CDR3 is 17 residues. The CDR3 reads CASKQYPTSRSGNTIYF. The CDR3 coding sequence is TGTGCCAGCAAACAGTACCCTACTTCCCGGTCTGGAAACACCATATATTTT.

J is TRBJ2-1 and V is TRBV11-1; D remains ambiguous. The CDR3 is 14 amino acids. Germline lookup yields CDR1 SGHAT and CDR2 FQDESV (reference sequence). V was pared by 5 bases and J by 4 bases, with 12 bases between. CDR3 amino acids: CASSLTSRYNEQFF. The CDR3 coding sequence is TGTGCCAGCAGCCTCACTTCCCGGTACAATGAGCAGTTCTTC.

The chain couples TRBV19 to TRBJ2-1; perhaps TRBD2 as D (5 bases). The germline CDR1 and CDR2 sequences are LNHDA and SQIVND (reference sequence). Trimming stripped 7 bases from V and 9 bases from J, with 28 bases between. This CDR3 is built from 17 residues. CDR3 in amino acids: CASTSRAGRTDAGEQFF. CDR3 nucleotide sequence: TGTGCCAGTACCTCCCGGGCGGGCAGGACCGACGCGGGTGAGCAGTTCTTC.

In DNA, the CDR3 is TGCGCCAGCAGCCAAGACGGGGGAGGCTACACCTTC. It yields the protein CASSQDGGGYTF. This rearrangement joins TRBV4-3 to TRBJ1-2; D is possibly TRBD1 (5 bases). In germline, CDR1 is LGHNA, CDR2 YSLEER. There are 12 residues in the CDR3. V was shortened by 0 bases and J by 8 bases, with 7 bases between the two germline ends.

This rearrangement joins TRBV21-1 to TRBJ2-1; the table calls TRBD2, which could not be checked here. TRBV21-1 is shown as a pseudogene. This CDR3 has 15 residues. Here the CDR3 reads CASSKYPSGYNEQFF. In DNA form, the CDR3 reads TGTGCCAGCAGCAAATATCCTAGCGGTTACAATGAGCAGTTCTTC.

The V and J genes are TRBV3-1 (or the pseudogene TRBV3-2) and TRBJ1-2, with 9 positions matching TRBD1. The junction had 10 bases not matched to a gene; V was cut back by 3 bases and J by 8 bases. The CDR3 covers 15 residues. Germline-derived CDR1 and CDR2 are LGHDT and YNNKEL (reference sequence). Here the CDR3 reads CASSHPRTGVGGYTF. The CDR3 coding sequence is TGTGCCAGCAGCCATCCACGGACAGGGGTAGGCGGCTACACCTTC.

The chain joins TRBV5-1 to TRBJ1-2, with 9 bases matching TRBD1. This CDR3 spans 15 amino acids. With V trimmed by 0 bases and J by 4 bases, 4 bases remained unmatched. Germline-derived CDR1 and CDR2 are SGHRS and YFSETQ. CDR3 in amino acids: CASSLGTGAIYGYTF. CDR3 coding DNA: TGCGCCAGCAGCTTGGGGACAGGGGCGATCTATGGCTACACCTTC.

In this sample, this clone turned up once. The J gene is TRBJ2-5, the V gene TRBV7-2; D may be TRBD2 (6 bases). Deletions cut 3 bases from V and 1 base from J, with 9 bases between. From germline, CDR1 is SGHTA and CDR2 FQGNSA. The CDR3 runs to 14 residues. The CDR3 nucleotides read TGTGCCAGCAGCTTCGCGGGGTTCCAAGAGACCCAGTACTTC. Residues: CASSFAGFQETQYF. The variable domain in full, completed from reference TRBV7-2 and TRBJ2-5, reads GAGVSQSPSNKVTEKGKDVELRCDPISGHTALYWYRQSLGQGLEFLIYFQGNSAPDKSGLPSDRFSAERTGGSVSTLTIQRTQQEDSAVYLCASSFAGFQETQYFGPGTRLLVL.

CDR3: CATSDSKRPGQAEKLFF. For the CDR3, the DNA is TGTGCCACCAGTGATTCCAAACGGCCGGGACAGGCTGAAAAACTGTTTTTT. The V gene is TRBV24-1, the J gene TRBJ1-4; the match to TRBD1 covers 8 bases. V shed 2 bases, J shed 7 bases, and the junction held 11 bases outside the gene matches. Germline V gene data show CDR1 as KGHDR and CDR2 as SFDVKD. CDR3 size: 17 residues.

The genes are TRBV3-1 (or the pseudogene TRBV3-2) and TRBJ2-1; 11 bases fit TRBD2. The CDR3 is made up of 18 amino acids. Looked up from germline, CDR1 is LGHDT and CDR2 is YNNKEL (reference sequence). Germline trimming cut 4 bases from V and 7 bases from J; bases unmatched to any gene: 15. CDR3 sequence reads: CASSPYRDSGRARNEQFF. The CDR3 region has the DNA TGTGCCAGCAGCCCCTACCGTGATAGCGGGAGGGCCCGGAATGAGCAGTTCTTC.

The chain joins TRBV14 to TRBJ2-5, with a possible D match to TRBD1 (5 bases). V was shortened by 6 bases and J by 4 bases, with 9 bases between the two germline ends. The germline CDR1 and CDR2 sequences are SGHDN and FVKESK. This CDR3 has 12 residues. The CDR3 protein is CASSRQLETQYF. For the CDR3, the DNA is TGTGCCAGCAGTAGACAGTTAGAGACCCAGTACTTC. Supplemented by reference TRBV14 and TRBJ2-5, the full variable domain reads EAGVTQFPSHSVIEKGQTVTLRCDPISGHDNLYWYRRVMGKEIKFLLHFVKESKQDESGMPNNRFLAERTGGTYSTLKVQPAELEDSGVYFCASSRQLETQYFGPGTRLLVL.

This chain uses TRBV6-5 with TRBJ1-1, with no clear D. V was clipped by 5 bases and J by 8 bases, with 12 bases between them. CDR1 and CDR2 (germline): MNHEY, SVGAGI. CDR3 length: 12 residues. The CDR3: CASSLWVGEAFF. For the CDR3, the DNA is TGTGCCAGCAGTCTATGGGTGGGCGAAGCTTTCTTT.

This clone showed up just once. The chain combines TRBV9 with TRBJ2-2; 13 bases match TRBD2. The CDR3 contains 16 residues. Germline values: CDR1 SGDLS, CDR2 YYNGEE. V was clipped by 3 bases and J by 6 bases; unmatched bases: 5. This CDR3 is CASSAPGLAGPGELFF. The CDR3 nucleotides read TGTGCCAGCAGCGCCCCGGGACTAGCGGGACCCGGGGAGCTGTTTTTT.

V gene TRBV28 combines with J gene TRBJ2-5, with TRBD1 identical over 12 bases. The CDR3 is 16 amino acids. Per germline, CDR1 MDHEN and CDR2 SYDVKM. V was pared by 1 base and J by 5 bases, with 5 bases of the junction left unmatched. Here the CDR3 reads CASSLLGTGGGETQYF. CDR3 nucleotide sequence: TGTGCCAGCAGTTTATTGGGGACAGGGGGCGGTGAGACCCAGTACTTC. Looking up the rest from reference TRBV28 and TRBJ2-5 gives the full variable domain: DVKVTQSSRYLVKRTGEKVFLECVQDMDHENMFWYRQDPGLGLRLIYFSYDVKMKEKGDIPEGYSVSREKKERFSLILESASTNQTSMYLCASSLLGTGGGETQYFGPGTRLLVL.